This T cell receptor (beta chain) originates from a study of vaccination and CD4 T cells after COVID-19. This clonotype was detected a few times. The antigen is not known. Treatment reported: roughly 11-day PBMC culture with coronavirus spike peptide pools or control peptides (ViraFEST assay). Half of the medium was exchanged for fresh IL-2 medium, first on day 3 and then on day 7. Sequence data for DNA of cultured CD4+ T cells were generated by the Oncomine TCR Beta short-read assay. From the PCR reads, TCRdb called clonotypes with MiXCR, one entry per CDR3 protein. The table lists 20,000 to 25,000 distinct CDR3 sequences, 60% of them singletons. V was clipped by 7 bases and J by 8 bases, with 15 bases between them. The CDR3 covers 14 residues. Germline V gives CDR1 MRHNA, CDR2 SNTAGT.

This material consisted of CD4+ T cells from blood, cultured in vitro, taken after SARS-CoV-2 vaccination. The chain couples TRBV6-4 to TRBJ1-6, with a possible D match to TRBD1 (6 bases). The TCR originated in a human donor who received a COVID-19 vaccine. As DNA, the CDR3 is TGTGCCAGCAAAAGGACAGCTTATGATTCACCCCTCCACTTT. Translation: CASKRTAYDSPLHF.